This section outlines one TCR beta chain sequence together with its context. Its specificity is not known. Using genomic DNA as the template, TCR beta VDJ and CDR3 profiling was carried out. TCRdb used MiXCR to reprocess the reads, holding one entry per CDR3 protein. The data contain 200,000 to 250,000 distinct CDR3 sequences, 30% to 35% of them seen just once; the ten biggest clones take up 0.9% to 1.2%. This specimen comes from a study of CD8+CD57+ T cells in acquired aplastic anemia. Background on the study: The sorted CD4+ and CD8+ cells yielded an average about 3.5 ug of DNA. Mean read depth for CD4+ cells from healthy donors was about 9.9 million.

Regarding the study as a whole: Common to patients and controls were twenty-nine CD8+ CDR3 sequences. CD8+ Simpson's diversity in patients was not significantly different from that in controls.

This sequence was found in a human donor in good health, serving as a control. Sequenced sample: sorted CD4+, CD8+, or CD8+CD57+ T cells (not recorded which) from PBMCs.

The CDR3 DNA follows: TGTGCCAGCAGAAGAAGCGCACATCAGGGAAAGGGTCAGCCCCAGCATTTT. Protein: CASRRSAHQGKGQPQHF. The chain recombines TRBV6-1 with TRBJ1-5; D perhaps matches TRBD1 (5 bases). Germline V gene lookup returns CDR1 MNHNS and CDR2 SASEGT. The CDR3 runs 17 residues. Trimming took off 6 bases at V and 6 bases at J, with 24 bases between the two ends.